These 13 T cell receptor beta chains were sequenced from one sample in a study of blood T cells in healthy people across ages. Sample-barcoded 5' priming and a J-beta primer mix drove a second PCR of about 6 to 12 cycles. TCRdb independently ran MiXCR on the 5' RACE reads; one entry per CDR3 protein. The sample lists a few hundred thousand distinct CDR3 sequences, about 26% occurring once. The specimen sequenced was blood. These TCRs come from a woman between 70 and 85 years old in good health.

This chain joins TRBV7-9 and TRBJ2-1; possibly TRBD1 for D (5 bases). With 9 bases removed from V and 2 bases from J, the gap between germline ends came to 14 bases. This CDR3 comprises 14 residues. CDR1 and CDR2 (germline): SEHNR, FQNEAQ (reference sequence). Here the CDR3 DNA reads TGTGCCAGTCTACAGGTTCTTACCTACAATGAGCAGTTCTTC. Protein product: CASLQVLTYNEQFF.

This clonotype showed up just a few times. This chain joins TRBV7-3 and TRBJ1-1; 7 positions agree with TRBD1. Germline CDR1 reads SGHTA; CDR2 reads FQGTGA. Trimming at V came to 4 bases and at J to 11 bases, leaving 10 bases not matched to a gene. This CDR3 has 13 amino acids. CDR3 sequence reads: CASSSQTGIEAFF. CDR3 coding DNA: TGTGCCAGCAGCTCCCAGACAGGGATAGAGGCTTTCTTT.

V usage is TRBV14 and J usage is TRBJ2-3; D unresolved. CDR1 is SGHDN, CDR2 FVKESK, per germline. Trimming removed 1 base at V and 8 bases at J, with 10 bases between. This CDR3 contains 13 residues. The CDR3 loop is CASSQGSRITQYF. The DNA for the CDR3 is TGTGCCAGCAGCCAAGGGTCACGTATTACGCAGTATTTT.

V is TRBV12-3 or TRBV12-4 and J is TRBJ1-1, with D tentatively TRBD1 (6 bases). V was clipped by 5 bases and J by 4 bases, with 11 bases between them. This CDR3 region has 13 residues. CDR3 in DNA: TGTGCCAGCAGTCCCCGCAGGGGCACTGAAGCTTTCTTT. Amino acids: CASSPRRGTEAFF.

The J gene is TRBJ2-1, the V gene TRBV7-2; D might be TRBD1 or TRBD2, each matching 6 bases. The CDR3 contains 14 residues. V lost 3 bases and J 9 bases, leaving 15 bases between the germline ends. Germline-derived CDR1 and CDR2 are SGHTA and FQGNSA. CDR3 amino acids: CASSFPGAPPEQFF. As DNA, the CDR3 is TGTGCCAGCAGCTTCCCGGGGGCTCCGCCTGAGCAGTTCTTC.

This clonotype was counted only a few times. The chain uses TRBV20-1 and TRBJ1-2; 9 nucleotides match TRBD1. CDR3 size: 15 residues. Germline CDR1 DFQATT, CDR2 SNEGSKA (reference sequence). V lost 3 bases and J lost 3; bases outside the gene matches: 8. CDR3 in amino acids: CSARTGQGIDYGYTF. The CDR3 coding sequence is TGCAGTGCTAGGACGGGACAGGGAATCGACTATGGCTACACCTTC.

Only a few counts were recorded for this clonotype. The chain combines TRBV7-2 with TRBJ1-2; 9 positions match TRBD1. Germline V gene sequence: CDR1 SGHTA, CDR2 FQGNSA. This CDR3 is built from 15 residues. Losses at the gene ends were 5 bases for V and 8 bases for J; bases not matched to a gene: 12. The CDR3 bases are TGTGCCAGCAGCCTACTTGGGACAGGGTTAAAGGGCTACACCTTC. This encodes CASSLLGTGLKGYTF.

The chain combines TRBV5-1 with TRBJ1-1; D is possibly TRBD1 (5 bases). Germline V gene sequence: CDR1 SGHRS, CDR2 YFSETQ. With 3 bases removed from V and 8 bases from J, the gap between germline ends came to 20 bases. The CDR3 loop spans 15 amino acids. The CDR3 DNA is TGCGCCAGCAGCTCTCTGGGGGTCGGCCAGACAGAAGCTTTCTTT. It codes for CASSSLGVGQTEAFF.

The genes are TRBV9 and TRBJ2-3; 7 nucleotides match TRBD2. Germline loops: CDR1 SGDLS, CDR2 YYNGEE. The CDR3 is 17 amino acids. The V and J ends lost 3 bases and 5 bases, in that order; junction bases with no gene match: 15. Written as DNA, the CDR3 is TGTGCCAGCAGCGCCCGGGAAGCGGGGCATGGCAGAGATACGCAGTATTTT. As protein: CASSAREAGHGRDTQYF.

This clonotype was found a few times. This rearrangement joins TRBV10-3 to TRBJ2-3; possibly TRBD2 for D (6 bases). This CDR3 is built from 16 residues. Germline CDR1 reads ENHRY; CDR2 reads SYGVKD. V was shortened by 3 bases and J by 5 bases, with 18 bases between the two germline ends. CDR3 bases: TGTGCCATCAGTGATAGCCGAGCGGGCGGCTTAGATACGCAGTATTTT. Protein sequence: CAISDSRAGGLDTQYF.

The CDR3 DNA reads as TGTGCCAGCTGGGCAGGGGGATCAGAGACCCAGTACTTC. Translation gives CASWAGGSETQYF. This chain uses TRBV6-5 with TRBJ2-5, with 7 bases fitting TRBD1. This CDR3 contains 13 residues. The trim removed 8 bases at V and 4 bases at J, leaving 7 bases unmatched. Germline CDR1 MNHEY, CDR2 SVGAGI.

Concerning this clonotype itself: This may stem from a read error, because a much larger clone lies one nucleotide away. The chain joins TRBV4-2 to TRBJ1-1; D is unclear. Germline-derived CDR1 and CDR2 are LGHNA and YNFKEQ. This CDR3 spans 13 amino acids. Trimming removed 0 bases at V and 0 bases at J, with 2 bases between. This chain's CDR3 is CASSQEVNTEAFF. In DNA form, the CDR3 reads TGTGCCAGCAGCCAAGAGGTGAACACTGAAGCTTTCTTT.

This clonotype occurred a few times. The chain is built from TRBV5-1 and TRBJ2-2, with unresolved D. The CDR3 is 17 amino acids. V lost 0 bases and J 1 base, leaving 13 bases between the germline ends. The V gene's germline CDR1 is SGHRS and CDR2 YFSETQ. CDR3 DNA sequence: TGCGCCAGCAGCTTGGGAGTTCTTACAGTGAACACCGGGGAGCTGTTTTTT. The encoded protein is CASSLGVLTVNTGELFF.